The source of this TCR beta chain is a study of memory CD4+ T cells and cytomegalovirus serostatus. Study background: Healthy Belgian adult donors included nine or ten CMV-positive and 24 CMV-negative people.

Germline assignment: CDR1 LGHNA and CDR2 YSLEER. The trim removed 4 bases at V and 6 bases at J, leaving 12 bases unmatched. This CDR3 contains 17 residues. Turning to this clone: The antigen remains unidentified.

The sort gate was single viable CD3+CD4+CD8-CD45RO+ cells for memory CD4+ T cells. Donors' CMV status reflects serum IgG against pp150, pp28, p38, p52. Sequencing used immunoSEQ multiplex PCR; TCRdb keeps in-frame clones, though not all of them. The top ten clones hold 0.88% of a sample with about 64,000 clones, 70% to 80% of them seen once. Whole-study findings and limits: Of approximately 150 reported CMV TCRbeta sequences, under 80 were found in memory CD4+ repertoires.

The sequence derives from an adult in good health and CMV-seronegative. Material for sequencing was memory CD4+ T cells from blood. The rearrangement links TRBV4-3 to TRBJ2-1; 10 positions match TRBD2. The CDR3 DNA is TGCGCCAGCAGCCGGAACAAAGCGGGAGGGGGTATCAATGAGCAGTTCTTC. This sequence encodes CASSRNKAGGGINEQFF.